These 9 T cell receptor beta chains originate from one sample sequenced in a study of identical twins. Using its own MiXCR run on the 5' RACE reads, TCRdb lists one record per CDR3 protein. The data contain some 1,600,000 distinct CDR3 sequences, 25% to 35% of them singletons. The sample comprised cord blood. These receptors all come from a newborn girl in good health.

V gene TRBV27 combines with J gene TRBJ2-7; 13 bases fit TRBD2. CDR1 is MNHEY and CDR2 is SMNVEV in the germline V gene (reference sequence). Trimming cost V 5 bases and J 6 bases; bases outside gene matches: 10. This CDR3 comprises 16 residues. The CDR3 loop is CASSPRLAGGRSEQYF. CDR3 DNA: TGTGCCAGCAGTCCTAGACTAGCGGGAGGTCGCAGCGAGCAGTACTTC.

The V gene is TRBV2, the J gene TRBJ2-6; D is ambiguous. This CDR3 has 15 amino acids. V lost 3 bases and J 0 bases, leaving 6 bases between the germline ends. Germline V gene data show CDR1 as SNHLY and CDR2 as FYNNEI. The CDR3: CASSEEASGANVLTF. For the CDR3, the DNA is TGTGCCAGCAGTGAGGAAGCCTCTGGGGCCAACGTCCTGACTTTC.

This clonotype showed up just a few times. The genes are TRBV20-1 and TRBJ2-3; TRBD2 agrees at 10 bases. Germline V gives CDR1 DFQATT, CDR2 SNEGSKA (reference sequence). The CDR3 spans 13 residues. V dropped 6 bases and J dropped 4; count of bases not matched to a gene: 4. The CDR3 nucleotides read TGCAGTGCGAAAGGACTAGCGGCAGATACGCAGTATTTT. It is translated as CSAKGLAADTQYF.

This clonotype was recorded a few times. This chain connects TRBV2 to TRBJ2-7; possible D gene TRBD2, 6 bases. The V and J ends lost 9 bases and 6 bases respectively, with 24 bases between them. Germline CDR1 and CDR2: SNHLY and FYNNEI. CDR3 length equals 15 residues. The CDR3, as DNA: TGTGCCAGTATACGGATGGGGACTCAGAGTAGCGAGCAGTACTTC. Protein product: CASIRMGTQSSEQYF.

V gene TRBV20-1 combines with J gene TRBJ2-5; no clear D. The better agreement between TRBJ2-7 and the DNA end casts doubt on the J call. In germline, CDR1 is DFQATT, CDR2 SNEGSKA (reference sequence). The CDR3 spans 13 residues. The CDR3 bases are TGCAGTGCCGAAATTAGATCCTCCTACGAGCAGTACTTC. This codes for CSAEIRSSYEQYF.

The table lists this clonotype with many counts. The chain is built from TRBV20-1 and TRBJ2-3, with TRBD2 matching 7 bases. Germline V gene data show CDR1 as DFQATT and CDR2 as SNEGSKA (reference sequence). V shed 6 bases, J shed 4 bases, and the junction held 4 bases outside the gene matches. CDR3 size: 12 residues. This chain's CDR3 is CSAQTSADTQYF. The CDR3 DNA reads TGCAGTGCCCAAACTAGCGCAGATACGCAGTATTTT.

This clonotype came up many times. The V gene is TRBV28, the J gene TRBJ2-1; 8 positions match TRBD1. The germline gives CDR1 MDHEN, CDR2 SYDVKM. The CDR3 is made up of 15 amino acids. The V and J ends lost 6 bases and 4 bases, in that order; junction bases with no gene match: 8. CDR3 residues: CASSQDRDPYNEQFF. CDR3 bases: TGTGCCAGCAGCCAGGACAGGGACCCATACAATGAGCAGTTCTTC.

The rearrangement uses TRBV28 and TRBJ2-1; 8 bases are shared with TRBD2. The J call is doubtful: the DNA matches TRBJ2-7 better. The CDR3 runs 17 residues. Germline V CDR1 and CDR2: MDHEN, SYDVKM. The CDR3 DNA is TGTGCCAGCAGTTTCCGGACTAGCAAGGGTCCCTACAATGAGCAGTACTTC. The encoded protein is CASSFRTSKGPYNEQYF.

This clonotype was detected a few times. The chain joins TRBV27 to TRBJ2-7; D possibly uses TRBD1 or TRBD2 (5 bases each). V lost 2 bases and J lost 0, with 11 bases in between. CDR3 length: 15 residues. CDR1 is MNHEY and CDR2 is SMNVEV in the germline V gene (reference sequence). CDR3 protein: CASSLQPGLSYEQYF. The CDR3, as DNA: TGTGCCAGCAGTTTACAGCCGGGGCTCTCCTACGAGCAGTACTTC.